The text below deals with one T cell receptor beta chain. Its cognate antigen is unknown. This PCR relied on a set of 60 Vbeta primers and 13 Jbeta primers. Repertoires were generated with immunoSEQ multiplex PCR, while TCRdb's copy carries only in-frame clones and drops some. The sample table sets out 200,000 to 250,000 clones. This sample is part of a study of cytomegalovirus exposure and HLA in healthy donors. Notes on the study in general: Of the V segments, some could not be distinguished, including TRBV6-2 and TRBV6-3, and were excluded. One later analysis reportedly identified an Asian-associated ancestry cluster that showed fewer N-insertions than the roughly 600-donor mean.

In germline, CDR1 is MNHEY, CDR2 SVGAGI. J was trimmed by 8 bases and V by 6 bases; bases with no gene match: 5. The CDR3 has 13 residues. This receptor was identified in a woman in her twenties or thirties in good health and CMV-seropositive. This sequence joins TRBV6-5 and TRBJ1-2; 11 nucleotides match TRBD1. The sequencing input was PBMCs. CDR3 in amino acids: CASRRTGGSGYTF. The CDR3 nucleotides read TGTGCCAGCAGGCGGACAGGGGGCTCCGGCTACACCTTC.